This entry describes one T cell receptor beta chain. What it binds is unknown. This specimen comes from a study of cytomegalovirus exposure and HLA in healthy donors. PCR used 60 Vbeta primers and 13 Jbeta primers. The repertoire was sequenced with immunoSEQ multiplex PCR; TCRdb's copy has only in-frame clones and lacks some. The table records over 100,000 clones, over 65% of them present only once. Trimming shortened V by 0 bases and J by 10 bases, and 9 bases separated the two germline ends. CDR3 length: 11 residues. Germline V lookup: CDR1 GTSNPN, CDR2 SVGIG (reference sequence). Study-wide points: In an earlier analysis, about 90% or about 30%: the productive usage of most TCR beta V segments. The presence/absence work took it that sequencing depth was about the same across donors.

This TCR was sampled from a woman in her twenties or thirties in good health and CMV-seronegative. This chain links TRBV30 with TRBJ1-1; D uncertain. Sequencing used PBMCs. This CDR3 is CAWSVLRVAFF. As DNA, the CDR3 is TGTGCCTGGAGTGTACTACGGGTAGCTTTCTTT.